This T cell receptor (beta chain) comes out of a study of cytomegalovirus exposure and HLA in healthy donors. Study results and limitations: In a later analysis, V- and J-gene trimming of beta chains associated with a DCLRE1C missense variant, replicated independently.

The CDR3 length is 15 residues. Per the germline V gene, CDR1 is MNHNS and CDR2 is SASEGT. Germline trimming cut 4 bases from V and 0 bases from J; bases unmatched to any gene: 4. Each donor was healthy, and each was a bone marrow donor. Note on this clone: Its antigen is not known.

The PCR was carried out with 60 Vbeta primers and 13 Jbeta primers. The repertoire was sequenced with immunoSEQ multiplex PCR; TCRdb's copy has only in-frame clones and lacks some. The sample lists 80,000 to 100,000 clones, roughly 72% occurring once. V usage is TRBV6-1 and J usage is TRBJ1-1; TRBD1 agrees at 8 bases. Sequencing used PBMCs. This clonotype was sampled from a young man in good health and CMV-seropositive. CDR3 region: CASSGTGFMNTEAFF. Here the CDR3 DNA reads TGTGCCAGCAGTGGGACAGGGTTCATGAACACTGAAGCTTTCTTT.